The 26 T cell receptor beta chains below were found in one sample sequenced in a study of early T cells in non-severe SARS-CoV-2 infection (dated by TCRdb to about 2021). Library preparation was by 5' RACE. TCRdb shows the sequencer as NextSeq 500. The raw public reads went through TCRdb reprocessing: fastp at Q25, MiXCR clone calling, in-frame beta chains kept. Each CDR3 protein appears once, grouped with its most common genes and DNA. The sample data list just under 65,000 distinct CDR3 sequences, and less than 15% of these were observed just once. The biggest ten clones account for 4% to 5% of the sample. The sample taken for sequencing was whole blood. All receptors come from an adult who was a healthcare worker with PCR-confirmed SARS-CoV-2 infection or an uninfected control (not recorded which).

This clonotype was detected many times. The V call is TRBV11-2, the J call TRBJ2-5; TRBD2 aligns across 7 bases. The CDR3 extends over 14 amino acids. V lost 3 bases to trimming and J lost 2 bases; unmatched junction nucleotides: 3. Germline loops: CDR1 SGHAT, CDR2 FQNNGV. The CDR3 loop reads CASSLRGLQETQYF. The CDR3 DNA reads TGTGCCAGCAGCTTGAGGGGACTACAAGAGACCCAGTACTTC.

The table lists this clonotype with a few counts. CDR3 amino acids: CASSQTASETQYF. The DNA of the CDR3 is TGTGCCAGCAGCCAGACGGCGTCGGAGACCCAGTACTTC. The rearrangement links TRBV7-9 to TRBJ2-5, with D unresolved. Trimming shortened V by 5 bases and J by 5 bases, and 12 bases separated the two germline ends. Germline V CDR1 and CDR2: SEHNR, FQNEAQ (reference sequence). The CDR3 has 13 amino acids.

This clonotype has at least ten counts. The chain has TRBV10-3 and TRBJ1-3; 7 bases agree with TRBD1. Germline CDR1 and CDR2: ENHRY and SYGVKD. The CDR3 contains 15 residues. J lost 0 bases, V lost 6 bases, and 5 bases had no gene match. The CDR3 protein is CAIRDRDGSGNTIYF. CDR3 DNA sequence: TGTGCCATCAGAGACAGGGACGGCTCTGGAAACACCATATATTTT.

This clonotype has more than one count but fewer than ten. The V call is TRBV4-3, the J call TRBJ1-2; possibly TRBD1 for D (5 bases). This CDR3 comprises 14 residues. Trimming took 1 base from V and 4 from J, leaving 10 bases between them. Germline lookup yields CDR1 LGHNA and CDR2 YSLEER. CDR3 coding DNA: TGCGCCAGCAGCCAAGGTTCAGGGAGCTATGGCTACACCTTC. It codes for CASSQGSGSYGYTF.

The chain employs TRBV7-3 and TRBJ1-6; D gene ambiguous. The CDR3 length is 14 residues. V was trimmed by 6 bases and J by 9 bases, leaving 15 bases between them. Germline CDR1 and CDR2: SGHTA and FQGTGA. CDR3 region: CASSFGPETSPLHF. As DNA, the CDR3 is TGTGCCAGCAGTTTCGGACCGGAAACTTCACCCCTCCACTTT.

The genes are TRBV25-1 and TRBJ2-3; D is ambiguous. This CDR3 has 11 residues. Trimming pared 4 bases from V and 4 bases from J, leaving 3 bases between. CDR1 and CDR2 (germline): MGHDK, SYGVNS. For the CDR3, the DNA is TGTGCCAGCAGTGGCTCAGATACGCAGTATTTT. It translates to CASSGSDTQYF. Looking up the rest from reference TRBV25-1 and TRBJ2-3 gives the full variable domain: EADIYQTPRYLVIGTGKKITLECSQTMGHDKMYWYQQDPGMELHLIHYSYGVNSTEKGDLSSESTVSRIRTEHFPLTLESARPSHTSQYLCASSGSDTQYFGPGTRLTVL.

This clonotype was counted many times. The CDR3 nucleotides are TGTGCCAGCAGCGAAACAGACACTGAAGCTTTCTTT. Its translation: CASSETDTEAFF. V usage is TRBV9 and J usage is TRBJ1-1; the D is unclear. CDR3 length equals 12 residues. Trimming left V 3 bases short and J 3 bases short, with 6 bases between. Germline loops: CDR1 SGDLS, CDR2 YYNGEE. Based on the CDR3 plus reference TRBV9 and TRBJ1-1, the full variable domain is DSGVTQTPKHLITATGQRVTLRCSPRSGDLSVYWYQQSLDQGLQFLIQYYNGEERAKGNILERFSAQQFPDLHSELNLSSLELGDSALYFCASSETDTEAFFGQGTRLTVV.

This clonotype was counted a few times. The J gene is TRBJ2-1, the V gene TRBV7-8, with 12 nucleotides matching TRBD2. V gave up 5 bases and J gave up 7 bases; unmatched junction bases: 9. The CDR3 is made up of 16 amino acids. CDR1 SGHVS and CDR2 FQNEAQ come from the germline V gene. CDR3 DNA: TGTGCCAGCAGCCCCAGACTAGCGGGGGACTGGAATGAGCAGTTCTTC. Translating gives CASSPRLAGDWNEQFF. Supplemented by reference TRBV7-8 and TRBJ2-1, the full variable domain reads GAGVSQSPRYKVAKRGQDVALRCDPISGHVSLFWYQQALGQGPEFLTYFQNEAQLDKSGLPSDRFFAERPEGSVSTLKIQRTQQEDSAVYLCASSPRLAGDWNEQFFGPGTRLTVL.

The V gene is TRBV27, the J gene TRBJ1-5; the D is unclear. This CDR3 is 15 amino acids long. Germline V lookup: CDR1 MNHEY, CDR2 SMNVEV (reference sequence). Deletions cut 5 bases from V and 2 bases from J, with 13 bases between. This CDR3 reads CASSPGRAGNQPQHF. DNA of the CDR3: TGTGCCAGCAGTCCCGGGCGCGCGGGCAATCAGCCCCAGCATTTT.

This clonotype was recorded at least ten times. V gene TRBV6-2 or TRBV6-3 combines with J gene TRBJ2-3; D gene uncertain. CDR3 size: 12 residues. V was cut by 0 bases and J by 7 bases, with 5 bases left in between. Germline CDR1 reads MNHEY; CDR2 reads SVGEGT. This CDR3 is CASSYSSNTQYF. CDR3 coding DNA: TGTGCCAGCAGTTACTCGAGTAATACGCAGTATTTT.

This rearrangement joins TRBV6-6 to TRBJ1-2; TRBD1 matches 12 bases. Germline trimming cut 6 bases from V and 4 bases from J; bases unmatched to any gene: 12. The V gene's germline CDR1 is MNHNY and CDR2 SVGAGI (reference sequence). The CDR3 spans 17 residues. The CDR3 sequence is CASSSRRGTGGFYGYTF. DNA of the CDR3: TGTGCCAGCAGCTCCCGAAGGGGGACAGGGGGCTTCTATGGCTACACCTTC.

This clonotype was recorded a few times. CDR3 loop: CASSIRGQYTF. The DNA of the CDR3 is TGTGCCAGTAGTATACGGGGCCAGTACACCTTC. The chain links TRBV19 to TRBJ1-2, with D perhaps TRBD1 (5 bases). Germline V gene data show CDR1 as LNHDA and CDR2 as SQIVND (reference sequence). The V end was cut by 2 bases, the J end by 11 bases, with 9 bases between. The CDR3 sequence is 11 residues long.

The chain combines TRBV7-9 with TRBJ1-1; unclear D gene. There are 11 residues in the CDR3. Trimming left V 4 bases short and J 5 bases short, with 5 bases between. CDR1 is SEHNR and CDR2 is FQNEAQ in the germline V gene (reference sequence). The CDR3 DNA reads as TGTGCCAGCAGCTCCCTAACTGAAGCTTTCTTT. Amino acid sequence: CASSSLTEAFF.

This clonotype has more than one count but fewer than ten. The chain links TRBV14 to TRBJ1-1; a weak D match, TRBD1 (5 bases). CDR1 SGHDN and CDR2 FVKESK come from the germline V gene. The CDR3 totals 16 residues. With 0 bases removed from V and 2 bases from J, the gap between germline ends came to 13 bases. The CDR3 nucleotides are TGTGCCAGCAGCCAAGAGGGGCTCCGGGATAACACTGAAGCTTTCTTT. Its translation: CASSQEGLRDNTEAFF.

This clonotype was counted only a few times. The V and J genes are TRBV29-1 and TRBJ1-1, with D uncertain. The CDR3 consists of 13 residues. Germline V gives CDR1 SQVTM, CDR2 ANQGSEA. Trimming took off 2 bases at V and 6 bases at J, with 13 bases between the two ends. CDR3 sequence (DNA): TGCAGCGTTGAAACACCCCTGGCGGCTGAAGCTTTCTTT. This translates into CSVETPLAAEAFF. Variable domain in full (rest from reference TRBV29-1 and TRBJ1-1): SAVISQKPSRDICQRGTSLTIQCQVDSQVTMMFWYRQQPGQSLTLIATANQGSEATYESGFVIDKFPISRPNLTFSTLTVSNMSPEDSSIYLCSVETPLAAEAFFGQGTRLTVV.

The rearrangement links TRBV4-1 to TRBJ2-7; 7 bases align to TRBD1. The germline V gene encodes CDR1 MGHRA and CDR2 YSYEKL. The CDR3 is 20 residues long. Trimming cost V 0 bases and J 2 bases; bases outside gene matches: 19. The CDR3 DNA follows: TGCGCCAGCAGCCAAGAGAAACGCTTGGTCGGACAGGAAAAGACCTACGAGCAGTACTTC. Its protein is CASSQEKRLVGQEKTYEQYF.

This clonotype was seen more than once but under ten times. The gene calls are TRBV6-5 and TRBJ2-3, with unresolved D. The CDR3 has 17 residues. The germline V gene encodes CDR1 MNHEY and CDR2 SVGAGI. V shed 6 bases and J shed 0 bases, with 19 bases lying between them. This CDR3 reads CASRGATGPSSTDTQYF. The DNA for the CDR3 is TGTGCCAGCAGGGGTGCGACTGGACCGTCAAGCACAGATACGCAGTATTTT.

This clonotype was recorded a few times. The DNA of the CDR3 is TGTGCCAGCAGCTTGGCTGTGCGTGGGGAGCAGTTCTTC. It translates to CASSLAVRGEQFF. The gene calls are TRBV7-2 and TRBJ2-1, with D unresolved. The CDR3 contains 13 residues. Germline CDR1 SGHTA, CDR2 FQGNSA. Trimming shortened V by 3 bases and J by 10 bases, and 13 bases separated the two germline ends.

This clonotype was observed a handful of times. The V and J genes are TRBV5-1 and TRBJ1-1; 8 bases align to TRBD1. The junction had 12 bases not matched to a gene; V was cut back by 2 bases and J by 6 bases. The CDR3 contains 16 residues. Per the germline V gene, CDR1 is SGHRS and CDR2 is YFSETQ. This CDR3 is CASSLRAAGGTAEAFF. CDR3 DNA sequence: TGCGCCAGCAGCTTACGGGCGGCAGGGGGCACGGCTGAAGCTTTCTTT.

This clonotype was counted many times. The gene calls are TRBV25-1 and TRBJ1-1; D remains ambiguous. This CDR3 is 13 amino acids long. Trimming removed 8 bases at V and 4 bases at J, with 14 bases between. The germline CDR1 and CDR2 sequences are MGHDK and SYGVNS. The CDR3 nucleotides are TGTGCCAGCCAACCTTCGTGGAGCACTGAAGCTTTCTTT. Protein product: CASQPSWSTEAFF.

The sample holds one count of this clonotype. This rearrangement joins TRBV5-1 to TRBJ2-7, with 11 bases matching TRBD2. Germline trimming cut 4 bases from V and 6 bases from J; bases unmatched to any gene: 18. Germline V lookup: CDR1 SGHRS, CDR2 YFSETQ. The CDR3 is 18 amino acids. The CDR3 region has the DNA TGCGCCAGCAGCGCGTACTATCAATCTAGCGGGGGGCCGCGCGAGCAGTACTTC. This codes for CASSAYYQSSGGPREQYF.

As for this clonotype: Germline is not matched at one junction end, which may reflect a read error. The rearrangement links TRBV11-2 to TRBJ1-3; D perhaps matches TRBD1 (5 bases). Germline V gives CDR1 SGHAT, CDR2 FQNNGV. CDR3 length: 16 amino acids. CDR3 in DNA: TGTGCCAGCAGCTTAGGATGGGGGAAAGCTGGAAACACCATATTTTTT. The encoded protein is CASSLGWGKAGNTIFF.

The V and J genes are TRBV5-6 and TRBJ2-1; TRBD2 might be the D (6 bases). Germline CDR1 is SGHDT and CDR2 is YYEEEE. Between the trimmed V and J ends, which lost 0 bases and 9 bases, there was a span of 7 bases. This CDR3 has 12 residues. CDR3 amino acids: CASSLGTIEQFF. For the CDR3, the DNA is TGTGCCAGCAGCTTGGGGACTATTGAGCAGTTCTTC.

The V gene is TRBV20-1, the J gene TRBJ2-4; D may be TRBD1 (5 bases). Trimming left V 5 bases short and J 0 bases short, with 8 bases between. The CDR3 spans 13 residues. Looked up from germline, CDR1 is DFQATT and CDR2 is SNEGSKA (reference sequence). The CDR3 spells CSASTVAKNIQYF. In DNA form, the CDR3 reads TGCAGTGCTTCGACAGTAGCCAAAAACATTCAGTACTTC.

This clonotype was detected only a few times. The rearrangement joins TRBV20-1 to TRBJ1-3, with 7 bases identical to TRBD1. The length of the CDR3 is 15 residues. Germline lookup yields CDR1 DFQATT and CDR2 SNEGSKA (reference sequence). V shed 3 bases and J 2 bases; nucleotides not matched to a gene: 7. This CDR3 is CSASHGTEPGNTIYF. CDR3 sequence (DNA): TGCAGTGCTAGTCACGGGACAGAACCTGGAAACACCATATATTTT.

This clonotype was seen a handful of times. V and J are TRBV12-2 and TRBJ2-1; the listed D gene, TRBD2, was not tested against the DNA. TRBV12-2 is labeled a pseudogene. This CDR3 is 20 amino acids long. The CDR3 DNA sequence: TGTGCAAGTCGCCCTTGGGGGGGACTAGCGGGCGTCAGCTCCTACAATGAGCAGTTCTTC. It codes for CASRPWGGLAGVSSYNEQFF.